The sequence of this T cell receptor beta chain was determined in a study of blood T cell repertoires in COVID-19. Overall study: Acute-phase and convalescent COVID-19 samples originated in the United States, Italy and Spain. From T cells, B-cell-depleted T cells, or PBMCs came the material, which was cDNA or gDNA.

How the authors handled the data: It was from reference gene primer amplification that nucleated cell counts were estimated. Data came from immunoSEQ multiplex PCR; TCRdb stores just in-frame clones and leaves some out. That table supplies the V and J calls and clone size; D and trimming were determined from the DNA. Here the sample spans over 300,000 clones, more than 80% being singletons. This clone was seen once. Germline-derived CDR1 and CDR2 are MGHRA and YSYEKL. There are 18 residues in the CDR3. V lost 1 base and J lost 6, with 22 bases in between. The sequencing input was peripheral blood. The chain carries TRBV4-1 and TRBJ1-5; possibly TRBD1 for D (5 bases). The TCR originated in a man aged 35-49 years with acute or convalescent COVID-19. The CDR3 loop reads CASSQGRERVPGVQPQHF. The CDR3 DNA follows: TGCGCCAGCAGCCAAGGTCGGGAACGAGTCCCGGGGGTTCAGCCCCAGCATTTT.